This T cell receptor beta chain was retrieved from a study of vaccination and CD4 T cells after COVID-19. Overall study: Median time from COVID diagnosis to post-COVID sampling was about 14 weeks (35 to 161). Some control cultures received a CEFX pool, which served as the positive control. Others received an HIV-1 Nef pool or no peptide.

J was trimmed by 6 bases and V by 1 base; bases with no gene match: 1. This CDR3 is 13 amino acids long. Germline lookup yields CDR1 GTSNPN and CDR2 SVGIG (reference sequence). Oncomine TCR Beta short-read sequencing was applied to DNA from cultured CD4+ T cells. It was cultured CD4+ T cells from which genomic DNA was extracted. One entry per CDR3 protein results from TCRdb running MiXCR on the PCR reads. The sample shows fewer than 20,000 distinct CDR3 sequences, about 61% of them seen only once. As to this clonotype: Its antigen is currently unknown.

Treatment given: roughly 11-day PBMC culture with coronavirus spike peptide pools or control peptides (ViraFEST assay). Half of the medium was exchanged for fresh IL-2 medium, first on day 3 and then on day 7. What was sequenced was CD4+ T cells from blood, cultured in vitro. The sequence came from a human donor who had recovered from COVID-19. V gene TRBV30 combines with J gene TRBJ1-2; TRBD1 aligns across 11 bases. CDR3 DNA sequence: TGTGCCTGGAGTGCGGGACAGGGGGATGGCTACACCTTC. It is translated as CAWSAGQGDGYTF.